The sequence of this T cell receptor (beta chain) was determined in a study of T cells after yellow fever vaccination. Turning to the study itself: Fractions containing few cells were prepared with SMART-Seq v4 Ultra Low Input.

As TCR cDNA was made by 5'RACE template switching, a universal primer site and UMIs were added. TCRdb reanalysed the 5' RACE reads using MiXCR and keeps one entry per CDR3 protein. The table shows 100,000 to 150,000 distinct CDR3 sequences, with more than 6.5% occurring only once. Trimming removed 4 bases from V and 2 bases from J, with 19 bases in between. Germline CDR1 KGHDR, CDR2 SFDVKD. CDR3 length equals 17 residues. Study outcomes and limitations: Once the booster was given, most primary-vaccination clones reappeared, at 95% to 97% for CD4 and around 90% for CD8. On re-exposure, the response was weaker but peaked faster, at day 5 versus 15.

This clonotype has ten or more counts. Its antigen is unknown. The sequences come from CD4+ T cells sorted from PBMCs, collected more than 8 days after the first yellow fever vaccination. V and J are TRBV24-1 and TRBJ2-5, with a weak D call TRBD1 (6 bases). The TCR originated in a man aged 18-30 years who received the YFV17D yellow fever vaccine. The CDR3 nucleotides are TGTGCCACCAGTGACGCGTCAGGGGTAGGCCTTCAAGAGACCCAGTACTTC. Its protein product is CATSDASGVGLQETQYF.